This T cell receptor beta chain was captured in a study of T cells in Graves' hyperthyroidism and ophthalmopathy. The CDR3 totals 14 residues. V shed 4 bases and J 4 bases; nucleotides not matched to a gene: 6. The germline V gene encodes CDR1 SGHTA and CDR2 FQGTGA. TCR beta CDR3 region amplification was performed from RNA transcripts. First-round RT-PCR of the TCR CDR3 relied on the HTBI primer set. Using its own MiXCR run on the multiplex PCR reads, TCRdb lists one record per CDR3 protein. The repertoire holds about 480,000 distinct CDR3 sequences, with about 15% as singletons. This clonotype was detected many times.

This chain connects TRBV7-3 to TRBJ2-5; TRBD1 agrees at 7 bases. Sequencing used blood. The receptor comes from a woman aged 18-30 years with Graves' hyperthyroidism. Here the CDR3 reads CASSSGQLAETQYF. As DNA, the CDR3 is TGTGCCAGCAGCTCGGGACAGTTGGCAGAGACCCAGTACTTC.